This is a list of T cell receptor beta chains from one sample in a study of CD4 T cells in relation to SARS-CoV-2 and coronaviruses. Clones were sequenced by immunoSEQ multiplex PCR, and TCRdb holds only the in-frame ones, with some missing. The table records roughly 25,000 clones, about 70% of them present only once. No antigen has been identified for these receptors. The sequenced sample consisted of CD4+ T cells from PBMCs, cultured in vitro. The receptor set was obtained from a human donor in good health. Each CDR3 is given with its conserved first and last residue. Fields, in order: clone size, V gene, D gene, J gene, CDR3 protein, CDR3 DNA. D genes are given only for firm matches. The listing skips clone size in some rows; elsewhere it reads once, few, many or a size class.

>few|TRBV7-2|.|TRBJ1-1
CASSNGGNLGTEAFF
TGTGCCAGCAGCAACGGGGGGAATTTGGGCACTGAAGCTTTCTTT
>once|TRBV19|TRBD1|TRBJ1-5
CASSIAGQGVGNQPQHF
TGTGCCAGTAGTATAGCGGGACAGGGGGTTGGTAATCAGCCCCAGCATTTT
>.|TRBV7-2|.|TRBJ2-7
CASSLMGHSTYEQYF
TGTGCCAGCAGCTTAATGGGGCACAGCACCTACGAGCAGTACTTC
>few|TRBV4-3|.|TRBJ2-7
CASSQEVAGYGEQYF
TGCGCCAGCAGCCAAGAAGTTGCGGGATACGGGGAGCAGTACTTC
>.|TRBV6-5|TRBD1|TRBJ1-1
CASSYDRGRVEAFF
TGTGCCAGCAGTTATGACAGGGGGCGCGTTGAAGCTTTCTTT
>.|TRBV3-1/TRBV3-2|.|TRBJ2-3
CASRNTDTQYF
TGTGCGAGTAGAAACACAGATACGCAGTATTTT
>.|TRBV5-1|TRBD1|TRBJ2-5
CASSSSGTGTGETQYF
TGCGCCAGCAGCTCGTCCGGGACAGGGACCGGTGAGACCCAGTACTTC
>.|TRBV19|.|TRBJ1-4
CATELNEKLFF
TGTGCCACCGAGCTTAATGAAAAACTGTTTTTT
>.|TRBV5-1|TRBD1|TRBJ1-3
CASSLMGQGLGNTIYF
TGCGCCAGCAGCTTGATGGGACAGGGCCTGGGAAACACCATATATTTT
>.|TRBV4-3|.|TRBJ2-7
CASSQLRDTNTYEQYF
TGCGCCAGCAGCCAGCTCCGGGACACCAATACGTACGAGCAGTACTTC
>.|TRBV24-1|TRBD1|TRBJ1-4
CATSEDREKLFF
TGTGCCACCAGTGAGGACAGGGAAAAACTGTTTTTT
>few|TRBV6-1|.|TRBJ1-1
CASSDQGQMSTEAFF
TGTGCCAGCAGTGATCAGGGGCAGATGAGCACTGAAGCTTTCTTT
>.|TRBV29-1|TRBD2|TRBJ2-3
CSVVREADTQYF
TGCAGCGTTGTGCGGGAGGCAGATACGCAGTATTTT
>once|TRBV4-2|.|TRBJ2-4
CASSQAQGAKNIQYF
TGTGCCAGCAGCCAAGCACAGGGAGCCAAAAACATTCAGTACTTC
>.|TRBV6-1|TRBD2|TRBJ2-3
CASSGTGTSGRRADTQYF
TGTGCCAGCAGTGGAACCGGGACTAGCGGGAGGAGGGCAGATACGCAGTATTTT
>.|TRBV5-4|TRBD2|TRBJ2-1
CASGTSGRKIYNEQFF
TGTGCCAGCGGAACTAGCGGGAGAAAAATCTACAATGAGCAGTTCTTC
>.|TRBV10-2|.|TRBJ2-3
CASRDRRGAPTDTQYF
TGCGCCAGCAGAGACCGGAGGGGGGCACCCACAGATACGCAGTATTTT
>once|TRBV6-6|.|TRBJ2-5
CASSPRGAETQYF
TGTGCCAGCAGCCCCCGAGGGGCGGAGACCCAGTACTTC
>.|TRBV2|TRBD2|TRBJ2-5
CASSEGGGLAGGETQYF
TGTGCCAGCAGTGAAGGGGGGGGACTAGCGGGTGGAGAGACCCAGTACTTC
>.|TRBV6-2/TRBV6-3|.|TRBJ1-2
CASSWPGRGYTF
TGTGCCAGCAGTTGGCCTGGAAGGGGCTACACCTTC
>.|TRBV9|TRBD2|TRBJ2-1
CASSVVLGLAGGDEQFF
TGTGCCAGCAGCGTAGTCTTAGGACTAGCGGGGGGGGATGAGCAGTTCTTC
>.|TRBV2|TRBD1|TRBJ1-6
CASINRDSLSRRSSPLHF
TGTGCCAGCATTAACCGGGACAGCCTATCCCGAAGAAGTTCACCCCTCCACTTT
>.|TRBV30|TRBD1|TRBJ1-3
CAWTLAGGNSGNTIYF
TGTGCCTGGACCTTGGCAGGGGGAAACTCTGGAAACACCATATATTTT
>once|TRBV30|TRBD1|TRBJ1-6
CAWRSGGGSPLHF
TGTGCCTGGAGGTCAGGGGGAGGGTCACCCCTCCACTTT
>once|TRBV14|TRBD2|TRBJ2-1
CASSQGELAGVHEQFF
TGTGCCAGCAGCCAAGGTGAGCTAGCGGGAGTCCATGAGCAGTTCTTC
>.|TRBV27|.|TRBJ2-7
CASSFSGPTYEQYF
TGTGCCAGCAGTTTTTCGGGGCCGACCTACGAGCAGTACTTC
>.|TRBV29-1|TRBD1|TRBJ1-4
CSVSGQGADKLFF
TGCAGCGTGTCGGGACAGGGGGCGGACAAACTGTTTTTT
>.|TRBV5-6|.|TRBJ1-2
CASSDWPGDYGYTF
TGTGCCAGCAGCGACTGGCCTGGGGACTATGGCTACACCTTC
>once|TRBV29-1|.|TRBJ1-4
CSVTEGHEKLFF
TGCAGCGTGACAGAAGGTCATGAAAAACTGTTTTTT
>.|TRBV2|.|TRBJ1-2
CASSTRDTLGYGYTF
TGTGCCAGCAGTACCCGGGACACCCTAGGCTATGGCTACACCTTC
>.|TRBV7-2|.|TRBJ1-2
CASSLTGGTRYTF
TGTGCCAGCAGCTTAACTGGGGGTACGCGCTACACCTTC
>.|TRBV15|TRBD1|TRBJ1-5
CATSRGTGHQPQHF
TGTGCCACCAGCAGGGGGACAGGGCATCAGCCCCAGCATTTT
>.|TRBV27|.|TRBJ2-7
CASRLWGESSYEQYF
TGTGCCAGCAGACTCTGGGGGGAGAGCTCCTACGAGCAGTACTTC
>.|TRBV12-5|TRBD1|TRBJ1-2
CASGSPGQGEYGYTF
TGTGCTAGTGGTTCACCCGGACAGGGAGAGTATGGCTACACCTTC
>.|TRBV12-3/TRBV12-4|.|TRBJ1-2
CASSLGPGTF
TGTGCCAGCAGTCTCGGACCAGGCACCTTC
>.|TRBV4-3|.|TRBJ1-2
CASSQDRAVVGIYGYTF
TGCGCCAGCAGCCAAGACAGGGCCGTCGTGGGGATCTATGGCTACACCTTC
>.|TRBV19|TRBD1|TRBJ1-1
CASSITGGRAFF
TGTGCCAGTAGTATAACAGGGGGCAGAGCTTTCTTT
>.|TRBV6-2/TRBV6-3|TRBD2|TRBJ2-1
CASSYSPGGRSYNEQFF
TGTGCCAGCAGTTACTCCCCGGGGGGGCGGTCCTACAATGAGCAGTTCTTC
>once|TRBV19|TRBD1|TRBJ1-2
CASSTYGQENYGYTF
TGTGCCAGTAGTACCTACGGACAGGAAAACTATGGCTACACCTTC
>.|TRBV11-2|.|TRBJ1-1
CASSSPARGAGTEAFF
TGTGCCAGCAGCTCACCCGCTAGGGGCGCCGGGACTGAAGCTTTCTTT
>.|TRBV12-5|.|TRBJ1-4
CASGSQGGEKLFF
TGTGCTAGTGGTTCGCAGGGAGGTGAAAAACTGTTTTTT
>.|TRBV3-1/TRBV3-2|TRBD1|TRBJ1-5
CASSPGGTGDAQPQHF
TGTGCCAGCAGTCCTGGGGGGACAGGGGATGCTCAGCCCCAGCATTTT
>.|TRBV28|TRBD1|TRBJ2-7
CASSPSDRHPNGESF
TGTGCCAGCAGCCCATCGGACAGGCACCCGAACGGCGAGTCGTTC
>.|TRBV5-1|.|TRBJ2-1
CASSLDSGRDEQFF
TGCGCCAGCAGCTTGGATTCAGGGAGAGATGAGCAGTTCTTC
>.|TRBV6-5|.|TRBJ1-2
CASSYMAGEGYGYTF
TGTGCCAGCAGTTACATGGCAGGGGAGGGCTATGGCTACACCTTC
>.|TRBV2|.|TRBJ2-1
CASRRVSYEQFF
TGTGCCAGCAGGAGAGTGAGTTATGAGCAGTTCTTC
>few|TRBV4-2|TRBD2|TRBJ2-1
CASSQDGTSTEQFF
TGTGCCAGCAGCCAAGATGGGACTAGCACCGAGCAGTTCTTC
>.|TRBV2|.|TRBJ2-4
CAGGGRSKNIQYF
TGTGCCGGAGGGGGCAGGTCCAAAAACATTCAGTACTTC
>few|TRBV10-3|TRBD2|TRBJ2-3
CAISPGLFTDTQYF
TGTGCCATCAGTCCGGGACTATTCACAGATACGCAGTATTTT
>once|TRBV6-5|.|TRBJ1-2
CASSNRRIGYGYTF
TGTGCCAGCAGTAACCGCAGGATCGGGTATGGCTACACCTTC
>.|TRBV6-5|.|TRBJ1-1
CASSYWRDTEAFF
TGTGCCAGCAGTTACTGGAGGGACACTGAAGCTTTCTTT
>once|TRBV5-1|TRBD2|TRBJ2-1
CASSEGLAGEPIYNEQFF
TGCGCCAGCAGCGAGGGACTAGCGGGAGAACCGATCTACAATGAGCAGTTCTTC